This passage covers 9 T cell receptor beta chains from one sample sequenced in a study of identifying expanded T cells in peripheral blood. TCRdb's copy holds only in-frame clones and misses some; the assay was immunoSEQ multiplex PCR. The sample has 85,000 to 120,000 clones, about 87% seen once. Material for sequencing was blood. The receptors here all came from a person between 18 and 70 years old in good health.

The sample holds one count of this clone. The CDR3 nucleotides read TGTGCCAGCAGCCAGGGGGGTGAGCAGTTCTTC. Translated: CASSQGGEQFF. The chain employs TRBV7-3 and TRBJ2-1; D is perhaps TRBD1 (7 bases). Between the trimmed V and J ends, which lost 5 bases and 9 bases, there was a span of 8 bases. This CDR3 contains 11 residues. Germline loops: CDR1 SGHTA, CDR2 FQGTGA.

V and J are TRBV2 and TRBJ1-4; D not resolved. Germline-derived CDR1 and CDR2 are SNHLY and FYNNEI. This CDR3 has 14 amino acids. The V end lost 4 bases, the J end lost 6 bases, and 12 bases lay between the germline ends. The CDR3 region is CASSVTGIDEKLFF. The DNA of the CDR3 is TGTGCCAGCAGTGTCACGGGGATCGATGAAAAACTGTTTTTT.

The rearrangement links TRBV11-2 to TRBJ1-1; no clear D gene. Trimming took 10 bases from V and 0 from J, leaving 15 bases between them. The germline gives CDR1 SGHAT, CDR2 FQNNGV. The CDR3 is made up of 14 amino acids. Written as DNA, the CDR3 is TGTGCCACCAAACCAACAGTTATGAACACTGAAGCTTTCTTT. Its protein product is CATKPTVMNTEAFF.

V and J are TRBV5-1 and TRBJ1-2; no firm D call. The CDR3 is 13 residues long. Germline CDR1 reads SGHRS; CDR2 reads YFSETQ. The V end was cut by 0 bases, the J end by 9 bases, with 12 bases between. The CDR3 loop is CASSLEGSPSYTF. DNA of the CDR3: TGCGCCAGCAGCTTGGAAGGCAGTCCAAGCTACACCTTC. Using reference TRBV5-1 and TRBJ1-2 for the parts outside the CDR3, the full variable domain is KAGVTQTPRYLIKTRGQQVTLSCSPISGHRSVSWYQQTPGQGLQFLFEYFSETQRNKGNFPGRFSGRQFSNSRSEMNVSTLELGDSALYLCASSLEGSPSYTFGSGTRLTVV.

This rearrangement joins TRBV4-1 to TRBJ2-3, with D possibly being TRBD2 (6 bases). CDR3 length equals 14 residues. Germline values: CDR1 MGHRA, CDR2 YSYEKL. Between the trimmed V and J ends, which lost 6 bases and 6 bases, there was a span of 16 bases. CDR3 amino acids: CASRPPGGKDTQYF. CDR3 nucleotide sequence: TGCGCCAGCAGACCACCCGGGGGTAAGGATACGCAGTATTTT.

V gene TRBV25-1 combines with J gene TRBJ1-6; D perhaps matches TRBD1 (5 bases). CDR1 and CDR2 from the germline V gene are MGHDK and SYGVNS. V lost 3 bases and J lost 7, with 7 bases in between. CDR3 size: 13 residues. The CDR3 is CASSDRENSPLHF. In nucleotides, the CDR3 is TGTGCCAGCAGTGACAGGGAAAATTCACCCCTCCACTTT.

This clone was seen just once. The rearrangement uses TRBV9 and TRBJ1-3, with D possibly TRBD1 on 6 matching bases. Deletions cut 4 bases from V and 4 bases from J, with 21 bases between. The germline V gene encodes CDR1 SGDLS and CDR2 YYNGEE. The CDR3 extends over 17 amino acids. The CDR3 DNA reads as TGTGCCAGCAGCTCCCGACTAATGGGGGCGCAAGGAAACACCATATATTTT. As protein: CASSSRLMGAQGNTIYF.

The CDR3 sequence: CASIGGAGGMYEQYF. The CDR3 nucleotides are TGTGCCAGCATCGGAGGAGCGGGAGGAATGTACGAGCAGTACTTC. This chain links TRBV28 with TRBJ2-7, with 9 bases aligning to TRBD2. From germline, CDR1 is MDHEN and CDR2 SYDVKM. V lost 7 bases and J lost 4; bases outside the gene matches: 11. CDR3 length equals 15 residues.

The gene calls are TRBV18 and TRBJ2-3; 10 nucleotides line up with TRBD1. The trim removed 3 bases at V and 2 bases at J, leaving 2 bases unmatched. The germline V gene encodes CDR1 KGHSH and CDR2 LQKENI. The CDR3 sequence is 15 residues long. CDR3: CASSPGTGATDTQYF. DNA for the CDR3: TGTGCCAGCTCACCCGGGACAGGGGCCACAGATACGCAGTATTTT.